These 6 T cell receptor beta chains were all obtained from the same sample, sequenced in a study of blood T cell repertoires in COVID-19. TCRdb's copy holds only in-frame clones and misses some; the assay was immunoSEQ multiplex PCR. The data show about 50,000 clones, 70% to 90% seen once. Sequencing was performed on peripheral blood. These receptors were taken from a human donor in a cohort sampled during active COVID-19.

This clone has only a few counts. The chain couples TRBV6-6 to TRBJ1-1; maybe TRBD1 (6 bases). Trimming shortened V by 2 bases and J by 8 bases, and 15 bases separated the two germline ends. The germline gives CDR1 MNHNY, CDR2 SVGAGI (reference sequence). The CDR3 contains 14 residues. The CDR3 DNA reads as TGTGCCAGCAGTTACACGAATCCGACAGGCGAAGCTTTCTTT. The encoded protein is CASSYTNPTGEAFF.

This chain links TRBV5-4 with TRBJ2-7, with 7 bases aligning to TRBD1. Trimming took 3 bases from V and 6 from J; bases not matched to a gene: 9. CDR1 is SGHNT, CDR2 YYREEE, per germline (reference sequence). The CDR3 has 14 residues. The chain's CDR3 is CASSSTGVRLEQYF. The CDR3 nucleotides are TGTGCCAGCAGCTCAACAGGGGTGAGACTCGAGCAGTACTTC.

The CDR3 region has the DNA TGTGCCTGGAGCGACTCAGGGTACCAGCCCCAGCATTTT. Translated, it gives CAWSDSGYQPQHF. This rearrangement joins TRBV30 to TRBJ1-5; D perhaps matches TRBD1 (5 bases). The CDR3 sequence is 13 residues long. V was shortened by 3 bases and J by 7 bases, with 13 bases between the two germline ends. Looked up from germline, CDR1 is GTSNPN and CDR2 is SVGIG (reference sequence).

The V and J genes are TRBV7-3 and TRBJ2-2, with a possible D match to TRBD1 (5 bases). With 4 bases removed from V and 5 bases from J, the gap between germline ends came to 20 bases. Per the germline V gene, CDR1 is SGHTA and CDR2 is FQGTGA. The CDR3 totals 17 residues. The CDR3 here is CASSSFGHQNKTGELFF. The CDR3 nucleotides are TGTGCCAGCAGCTCATTCGGACACCAAAACAAAACCGGGGAGCTGTTTTTT.

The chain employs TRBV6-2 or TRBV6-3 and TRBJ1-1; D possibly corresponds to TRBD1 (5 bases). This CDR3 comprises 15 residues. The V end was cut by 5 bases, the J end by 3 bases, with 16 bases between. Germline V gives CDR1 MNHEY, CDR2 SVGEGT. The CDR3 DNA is TGTGCCAGCAGTCGAGCGGGCGTGGGGGACACTGAAGCTTTCTTT. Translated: CASSRAGVGDTEAFF.

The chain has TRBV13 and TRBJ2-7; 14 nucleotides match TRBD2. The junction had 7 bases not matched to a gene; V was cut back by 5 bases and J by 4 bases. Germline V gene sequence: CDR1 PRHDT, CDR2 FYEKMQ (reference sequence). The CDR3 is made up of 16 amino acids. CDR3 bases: TGTGCCAGCAGCGCCGGACTAGCGGGAGGACCTTACGAGCAGTACTTC. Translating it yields CASSAGLAGGPYEQYF.